A single sample is the source of the 2 T cell receptor beta chains below, sequenced in a study of response to subunit inactivated influenza vaccine. Via MiXCR, TCRdb re-called the RT-PCR reads, giving one row per CDR3 protein. The sample lists 450,000 to 500,000 distinct CDR3 sequences; over 9.5% were seen once. The sample here was PBMCs from blood, taken more than 35 days after vaccination. The receptors were sampled from a man aged 45-65 years who received an inactivated influenza vaccine.

This clonotype was counted a few times. The chain links TRBV20-1 to TRBJ2-7, with 7 bases fitting TRBD1. The germline V gene has CDR1 DFQATT and CDR2 SNEGSKA (reference sequence). This CDR3 contains 14 residues. The V and J ends lost 2 bases and 7 bases, in that order; junction bases with no gene match: 11. CDR3 sequence (DNA): TGCAGTGCTAGATCATTAAGAGGACAGGCTGAGCAGTACTTC. Protein sequence: CSARSLRGQAEQYF.

The chain couples TRBV4-3 to TRBJ2-7; D perhaps matches TRBD2 (6 bases). This CDR3 is 17 amino acids long. CDR1 LGHNA and CDR2 YSLEER come from the germline V gene. Between the trimmed V and J ends, which lost 0 bases and 6 bases, there was a span of 21 bases. The CDR3 coding sequence is TGCGCCAGCAGCCAAGACTATACCGGGACTTTCGGGTCCGAGCAGTACTTC. Translated: CASSQDYTGTFGSEQYF.